Shown below are 12 T cell receptor beta chains from a single sample sequenced in a study of blood T cells in healthy people across ages. Through a sample-barcoded 5' primer and a J-beta primer mix, a second PCR was run for about 6 to 11 cycles. TCRdb reprocessed the 5' RACE reads with MiXCR, giving one entry per CDR3 protein. This table has 1.5 million to 2 million distinct CDR3 sequences, less than 50% appearing once. Material for sequencing was blood. These receptors all come from a woman in her 40s in good health.

J is TRBJ1-5 and V is TRBV28, with D unclear. V was cut by 6 bases and J by 3 bases, with 6 bases left in between. CDR3 size: 12 residues. From germline, CDR1 is MDHEN and CDR2 SYDVKM. CDR3 sequence: CASRTDNQPQHF. The CDR3 bases are TGTGCCAGCAGGACGGACAATCAGCCCCAGCATTTT.

The chain uses TRBV6-2 or TRBV6-3 and TRBJ2-1; 7 bases map to TRBD2. With 6 bases clipped from V and 8 bases from J, the junction kept 13 bases outside the gene matches. CDR3 length: 15 amino acids. Germline V gives CDR1 MNHEY, CDR2 SVGEGT. The CDR3 nucleotides read TGTGCCAGCAGCCCCGGGACTCCTGCGGGAGATGAGCAGTTCTTC. Its translation is CASSPGTPAGDEQFF.

This chain joins TRBV15 and TRBJ2-4, with D possibly being TRBD1 or TRBD2 (5 bases each). Germline values: CDR1 LNHNV, CDR2 YYDKDF (reference sequence). There are 15 residues in the CDR3. Trimming shortened V by 3 bases and J by 6 bases, and 15 bases separated the two germline ends. Written as DNA, the CDR3 is TGTGCCACCAGCAGCCGCCGGGACGGTGGAAACATTCAGTACTTC. Encoded protein: CATSSRRDGGNIQYF.

V and J are TRBV5-1 and TRBJ1-4; 7 bases match TRBD1. V lost 4 bases to trimming and J lost 5 bases; unmatched junction nucleotides: 8. This CDR3 spans 15 amino acids. The germline V gene encodes CDR1 SGHRS and CDR2 YFSETQ. The CDR3 DNA follows: TGCGCCAGCAGCCCACGGACAGGTCAAAATGAAAAACTGTTTTTT. Translation: CASSPRTGQNEKLFF.

In its sample, this clonotype was seen once. The genes are TRBV29-1 and TRBJ2-6, with 9 nucleotides matching TRBD1. Germline V gene data show CDR1 as SQVTM and CDR2 as ANQGSEA. CDR3 length: 17 residues. Trimming removed 3 bases from V and 1 base from J; junction bases left unmatched: 7. This chain's CDR3 is CSVETWDRESGANVLTF. DNA for the CDR3: TGCAGCGTTGAGACCTGGGACAGGGAATCTGGGGCCAACGTCCTGACTTTC. Filled out from reference TRBV29-1 and TRBJ2-6, the complete variable domain reads SAVISQKPSRDICQRGTSLTIQCQVDSQVTMMFWYRQQPGQSLTLIATANQGSEATYESGFVIDKFPISRPNLTFSTLTVSNMSPEDSSIYLCSVETWDRESGANVLTFGAGSRLTVL.

The genes are TRBV12-3 or TRBV12-4 and TRBJ2-7; D may be TRBD1 or TRBD2 (5 bases each). CDR3 length equals 14 residues. V lost 3 bases, J lost 2 bases, and 11 bases lay in between. This CDR3 reads CASSFGGTPYEQYF. CDR3 bases: TGTGCCAGCAGTTTTGGGGGAACCCCCTACGAGCAGTACTTC.

This clonotype has just a few counts. The V and J genes are TRBV4-1 and TRBJ2-5; D is uncertain. Trimming took 1 base from V and 4 from J, leaving 19 bases between them. CDR1 is MGHRA, CDR2 YSYEKL, per germline. This CDR3 spans 17 amino acids. The CDR3 is CASSQGPADNPRETQYF. CDR3 DNA sequence: TGCGCCAGCAGCCAAGGGCCCGCGGATAACCCACGAGAGACCCAGTACTTC.

The chain combines TRBV7-2 with TRBJ2-5; D is possibly TRBD1 (5 bases). The last part of the DNA fits TRBJ2-4 better; the J call may be wrong. The CDR3 totals 13 residues. CDR1 is SGHTA, CDR2 FQGNSA, per germline. The CDR3 nucleotides are TGTGCCAGCAGCTTTTCAGGGTTAAACATTCAGTACTTC. Translated, it gives CASSFSGLNIQYF.

This clonotype was detected only a few times. The V call is TRBV20-1, the J call TRBJ2-5, with a possible D match to TRBD2 (5 bases). The CDR3 totals 12 residues. CDR1 and CDR2 (germline): DFQATT, SNEGSKA (reference sequence). V shed 3 bases and J shed 5 bases, with 10 bases lying between them. DNA of the CDR3: TGCAGTGCTAGGAGGGCCGGCGAGACCCAGTACTTC. Protein product: CSARRAGETQYF.

The J gene is TRBJ1-2, the V gene TRBV4-2; 7 nucleotides match TRBD1. J lost 0 bases, V lost 1 base, and 11 bases had no gene match. CDR3 length: 18 residues. The V gene's germline CDR1 is LGHNA and CDR2 YNFKEQ. For the CDR3, the DNA is TGTGCCAGCAGCCAAGTGGAGCAGGGGGGAATTACTAACTATGGCTACACCTTC. Amino acids: CASSQVEQGGITNYGYTF.

The rearrangement uses TRBV29-1 and TRBJ2-1, with TRBD2 identical over 13 bases. Germline V gene data show CDR1 as SQVTM and CDR2 as ANQGSEA. There are 15 residues in the CDR3. V was pared by 6 bases and J by 7 bases, with 9 bases of the junction left unmatched. This CDR3 is CSVELGLAGPNEQFF. The CDR3 DNA sequence: TGCAGCGTCGAGCTGGGACTAGCGGGGCCTAATGAGCAGTTCTTC.

The V call is TRBV6-1, the J call TRBJ1-1; 9 bases agree with TRBD1. Germline V gene sequence: CDR1 MNHNS, CDR2 SASEGT. Trimming took 7 bases from V and 3 from J; bases not matched to a gene: 3. The length of the CDR3 is 13 residues. The CDR3 here is CASNRGHDTEAFF. The DNA for the CDR3 is TGTGCCAGCAACAGGGGGCACGACACTGAAGCTTTCTTT.